The rows below give T cell receptor beta chains drawn from one sample of a study of regulatory T cells in long-lasting Graves disease. Via MiXCR, TCRdb re-called the multiplex PCR reads, giving one row per CDR3 protein. The data contain a few hundred thousand distinct CDR3 sequences, about a quarter of them singletons. Sample: peripheral blood mononuclear cells (PBMCs), taken when the disease was refractory, from a patient treated with antithyroid drugs. These receptors all stem from a female donor with Graves disease. The CDR3 runs from the conserved cysteine through the conserved F or W. The D gene is left open where the match is weak. Rows may omit the clone size; those that give it use once, few, many or a size class.

D: TRBD1; V: TRBV5-1; J: TRBJ1-1; size: NA; CDR3: CASSSHRGRDMNTEAFF; DNA: TGCGCCAGCAGCTCCCACAGGGGCCGTGACATGAACACTGAAGCTTTCTTT
D: TRBD1; V: TRBV28; J: TRBJ1-5; size: many; CDR3: CASSQLGGAGYQPQHF; DNA: TGTGCCAGCAGTCAACTAGGGGGCGCGGGGTATCAGCCCCAGCATTTT
D: NA; V: TRBV20-1; J: TRBJ1-2; size: few; CDR3: CSARQGSAINYGYTF; DNA: TGCAGTGCTAGACAGGGGTCGGCTATTAACTATGGCTACACCTTC
D: TRBD1; V: TRBV27; J: TRBJ2-7; size: many; CDR3: CASSLSSGQGYEQYF; DNA: TGTGCCAGCAGTTTATCCTCCGGACAGGGGTACGAGCAGTACTTC
D: TRBD2; V: TRBV6-1; J: TRBJ2-4; size: NA; CDR3: CASSNAGGNIQYF; DNA: TGTGCCAGCAGTAACGCGGGGGGAAACATTCAGTACTTC
D: TRBD1; V: TRBV2; J: TRBJ2-1; size: NA; CDR3: CASRDREGGNEQFF; DNA: TGTGCCAGCAGAGACAGGGAAGGAGGAAATGAGCAGTTCTTC
D: NA; V: TRBV6-1; J: TRBJ2-1; size: NA; CDR3: CASSTNDQFF; DNA: TGTGCCAGCAGCACGAACGATCAGTTCTTC
D: NA; V: TRBV14; J: TRBJ1-1; size: NA; CDR3: CASSLGGLKAFF; DNA: TGTGCCAGCAGCCTAGGGGGACTGAAAGCTTTCTTT
D: NA; V: TRBV20-1; J: TRBJ2-1; size: few; CDR3: CSARDPKRQGLFF; DNA: TGCAGTGCTAGAGATCCCAAACGACAGGGACTGTTCTTC
D: NA; V: TRBV2; J: TRBJ2-7; size: few; CDR3: CASSGPGRDEQYF; DNA: TGTGCCAGCAGTGGACCGGGCAGGGATGAGCAGTACTTC
D: NA; V: TRBV28; J: TRBJ2-7; size: few; CDR3: CASSFGVSGSYEQYF; DNA: TGTGCCAGCAGTTTCGGGGTGTCAGGGTCCTACGAGCAGTACTTC
D: TRBD2; V: TRBV25-1; J: TRBJ2-5; size: NA; CDR3: CASSEWEGNKEYF; DNA: TGTGCCAGCAGTGAATGGGAGGGAAATAAGGAGTACTTC
D: TRBD2; V: TRBV2; J: TRBJ2-3; size: NA; CDR3: CASSEGSGDADTQYF; DNA: TGTGCCAGCAGTGAAGGTAGCGGGGACGCAGATACGCAGTATTTT
D: NA; V: TRBV20-1; J: TRBJ1-1; size: NA; CDR3: CSASSRVRTEAFF; DNA: TGCAGTGCTAGTTCCAGGGTTCGAACTGAAGCTTTCTTT
D: TRBD2; V: TRBV24-1; J: TRBJ2-3; size: NA; CDR3: CATGLAGSTDTQYF; DNA: TGTGCCACGGGACTAGCGGGAAGCACAGATACGCAGTATTTT
D: NA; V: TRBV19; J: TRBJ1-6; size: NA; CDR3: CASTEEAGRDSPLHF; DNA: TGTGCCAGTACCGAGGAGGCGGGTCGGGATTCACCCCTCCACTTT
D: NA; V: TRBV7-2; J: TRBJ1-5; size: many; CDR3: CASSSQGDQPQHF; DNA: TGCGCCAGCAGCTCCCAGGGCGATCAGCCCCAGCATTTT
D: NA; V: TRBV5-1; J: TRBJ2-1; size: NA; CDR3: CASSLLARNEQFF; DNA: TGCGCCAGCAGCTTGTTAGCGAGGAATGAGCAGTTCTTC
D: NA; V: TRBV2; J: TRBJ1-2; size: NA; CDR3: CASIDPLGRQSAYGYTF; DNA: TGTGCCAGCATCGACCCCCTGGGGAGACAGTCAGCGTATGGCTACACCTTC
D: NA; V: TRBV12-3/TRBV12-4; J: TRBJ2-5; size: many; CDR3: CASRNGAAWQETQYF; DNA: TGTGCCAGCAGAAATGGGGCGGCTTGGCAAGAGACCCAGTACTTC
D: NA; V: TRBV18; J: TRBJ2-3; size: once; CDR3: CASSPRRESTDTQYF; DNA: TGTGCCAGCTCACCTCGACGGGAGAGCACAGATACGCAGTATTTT
D: NA; V: TRBV28; J: TRBJ2-2; size: few; CDR3: CASSLLRWGTGELFF; DNA: TGTGCCAGCAGTTTACTCCGGTGGGGGACCGGGGAGCTGTTTTTT
D: NA; V: TRBV15; J: TRBJ1-6; size: few; CDR3: CATSREVFSPLHF; DNA: TGTGCCACCAGCAGAGAGGTTTTTTCACCCCTCCACTTT
D: NA; V: TRBV29-1; J: TRBJ1-5; size: NA; CDR3: CSVADSTRQPQHF; DNA: TGCAGCGTAGCGGACAGTACGCGACAGCCCCAGCATTTT
D: TRBD1; V: TRBV7-2; J: TRBJ2-2; size: few; CDR3: CASSSTGTATGELFF; DNA: TGTGCCAGCAGCTCGACCGGGACAGCCACCGGGGAGCTGTTTTTT
D: NA; V: TRBV5-6; J: TRBJ2-5; size: many; CDR3: CASSLVSGGKETQYF; DNA: TGTGCCAGCAGCCTCGTTTCTGGAGGGAAAGAGACCCAGTACTTC
D: NA; V: TRBV11-1; J: TRBJ2-7; size: NA; CDR3: CASSLELAPFTYEQYF; DNA: TGTGCCAGCAGCTTAGAGCTAGCGCCCTTCACCTACGAGCAGTACTTC
D: NA; V: TRBV11-2; J: TRBJ1-2; size: many; CDR3: CASSLDGQFGGYTF; DNA: TGTGCCAGCAGCTTAGATGGACAGTTTGGGGGCTACACCTTC